This T cell receptor beta chain was recorded in a study of blood T cell repertoires in COVID-19. The overall study: Specimens from acute and convalescent COVID-19 originated in the United States, Italy and Spain. The analysed material was cDNA or gDNA that came from T cells, B-cell-depleted T cells, or PBMCs.

Per the original methods: Estimated nucleated cell counts came from reference gene primer amplification. Produced via immunoSEQ multiplex PCR; TCRdb's table is partial and in-frame only. Clone size and V and J calls were adopted from that table, with D and trimming inferred from the DNA. The data hold 150,000 to 200,000 clones, with approximately 86% observed a single time. Sequenced sample: peripheral blood. The source of this sequence is a man aged 50 to 60 with active or convalescent COVID-19.

The CDR3 loop reads CASSTGTGESPYEQYF. Here the CDR3 DNA reads TGTGCCAGTAGTACAGGGACAGGCGAATCCCCCTACGAGCAGTACTTC. This chain joins TRBV19 and TRBJ2-7; 8 bases are shared with TRBD1. From germline, CDR1 is LNHDA and CDR2 SQIVND (reference sequence). V shed 4 bases, J shed 2 bases, and the junction held 10 bases outside the gene matches. The CDR3 runs to 16 residues.